This TCR beta chain was sequenced in a study of blood T cells in healthy people across ages. A remark on this clonotype: Its antigen is not identified. A junction boundary mismatches the germline segment, possibly from a read error.

Germline V gene data show CDR1 as SGHTA and CDR2 as FQGNSA. The CDR3 totals 15 residues. General study findings and limits: Older age went with lower TCR beta diversity per million T cells, in a roughly linear way.

A second PCR of 7 to 11 cycles used a sample-barcoded 5' primer and a J-beta primer mix. A single record per CDR3 protein comes from TCRdb applying MiXCR to the 5' RACE reads. The data show approximately 800,000 distinct CDR3 sequences, with more than 20% seen just once and around 3.6% held by the top ten. The sample was also reused in another study, on T cells of mothers and their children. Turning to that study: The authors found no persistent microchimeric T cell clones.

This chain connects TRBV7-2 to TRBJ2-5, with D perhaps assigned TRBD1 or TRBD2 (5 bases each). The source is a boy aged 5-17 years in good health. Sequences were obtained from blood. CDR3 loop: CASILRWGFQETQYF. In nucleotides, the CDR3 is TGTGCTAGCATCCTTAGATGGGGGTTCCAAGAGACCCAGTACTTC.